This T cell receptor (beta chain) was recorded in a study of blood T cells in healthy people across ages. Findings of the study overall: Samples with more naive T cells showed higher observed beta diversity.

V lost 0 bases to trimming and J lost 4 bases, with 15 bases between them. The CDR3 has 16 residues. As regards this clonotype: No antigen is known for it.

Through a sample-barcoded 5' primer and a J-beta primer mix, a second PCR was run for roughly 7 to 12 cycles. Each cDNA molecule was tagged by a template-switch adaptor that had 12 random nucleotides. Each of the samples gave a minimum of 2.5 million paired-end reads that contained CDR3. Using its own MiXCR run on the 5' RACE reads, TCRdb lists one record per CDR3 protein. This sample has about 640,000 distinct CDR3 sequences; under 70% occur once, and the top ten carry 30% to 40%. Total RNA extracted from each sample amounted to at least 6 micrograms. Sequencing was performed on blood. The genes are TRBV12-3 or TRBV12-4 and TRBJ2-5, with D unclear. The receptor was derived from a man between 60 and 75 years old in good health. CDR3 residues: CASSLALGRLPETQYF. CDR3 DNA: TGTGCCAGCAGTTTAGCGCTCGGACGCCTCCCAGAGACCCAGTACTTC.